This TCR beta chain was sequenced for a study of control samples from healthy donors and cancer patients (dated by TCRdb to 2018 to 2020). Taken from the germline V gene, the CDR1 and CDR2 loops are MDHEN and SYDVKM. From the cysteine up to the phenylalanine, the CDR3 has a length of 19 residues. Left in the record is the CDR3 DNA by itself, 57 bases read in frame from the first base. V lost 7 bases and J lost 2 bases, and the count of bases not matched to a germline gene is 15. On this clone itself: This receptor's antigen is unknown. No quality values exist for individual bases; no much larger clone is one base distant.

The library was made by the immunoSEQ multiplex PCR assay. Drawn from immuneACCESS, this table holds only the in-frame rearrangements with V and J called that TCRdb kept. Clones are partly lost; checked studies trace under half to an unresolved V gene and leave the rest unexplained. The sample table records around 48,000 clones; roughly 92% of these occur just once. The top ten clones comprise roughly a quarter of the sample. The source is a woman in her forties or fifties with head and neck cancer. Recombination joined TRBV28 with TRBJ2-3; TRBD2 agrees with 13 junctional bases. Sample: PBMCs. The CDR3 is CASNLSGLAGEVNTDTQYF. The DNA sequence is as follows: TGTGCCAGCAATCTCTCAGGACTAGCGGGGGAGGTTAACACAGATACGCAGTATTTT.